Listed here are 17 T cell receptor beta chains from one sample, sequenced in a study of blood T cells in healthy people across ages. Primed by a sample-barcoded 5' primer and a J-beta primer mix, a second PCR proceeded for 7 to 11 cycles. Via MiXCR, TCRdb re-called the 5' RACE reads, giving one row per CDR3 protein. The sample consists of about 570,000 distinct CDR3 sequences, 27% of them appearing once. Sequences were obtained from blood. The receptors shown here come from a woman in her sixties or seventies in good health.

The chain joins TRBV7-2 to TRBJ2-5; 13 bases agree with TRBD2. V lost 5 bases and J lost 7; bases outside the gene matches: 7. In germline, CDR1 is SGHTA, CDR2 FQGNSA. This CDR3 comprises 15 residues. The CDR3 DNA reads TGTGCCAGCAGCCTCGGGACTAGCGGGGTCGGGACCCAGTACTTC. It is translated as CASSLGTSGVGTQYF. Full variable domain (rest looked up from reference TRBV7-2 and TRBJ2-5): GAGVSQSPSNKVTEKGKDVELRCDPISGHTALYWYRQSLGQGLEFLIYFQGNSAPDKSGLPSDRFSAERTGGSVSTLTIQRTQQEDSAVYLCASSLGTSGVGTQYFGPGTRLLVL.

J is TRBJ2-1 and V is TRBV29-1; 8 nucleotides line up with TRBD1. The V segment lost 4 bases and the J segment 0 bases; nucleotides outside the gene matches: 2. CDR1 is SQVTM and CDR2 is ANQGSEA in the germline V gene. The CDR3 is made up of 14 amino acids. The CDR3, as DNA: TGCAGCGTTGGTGACAGGGGCTCCTACAATGAGCAGTTCTTC. It translates to CSVGDRGSYNEQFF.

The genes are TRBV20-1 and TRBJ1-1, with D possibly being TRBD1 (6 bases). The CDR3 spans 15 residues. V was clipped by 0 bases and J by 6 bases, with 17 bases between them. Germline loops: CDR1 DFQATT, CDR2 SNEGSKA (reference sequence). Here the CDR3 reads CSARDSLRGDAEAFF. The CDR3 DNA sequence: TGCAGTGCTAGAGATTCATTGAGGGGGGACGCTGAAGCTTTCTTT.

The chain joins TRBV4-3 to TRBJ1-4; no firm D call. Trimming pared 0 bases from V and 4 bases from J, leaving 9 bases between. Germline CDR1 and CDR2: LGHNA and YSLEER. The CDR3 consists of 15 residues. The CDR3 bases are TGCGCCAGCAGCCAAGATCGCCTGATTAATGAAAAACTGTTTTTT. Its protein is CASSQDRLINEKLFF.

This clonotype occurred many times. The chain carries TRBV18 and TRBJ2-7; no firm D call. Germline CDR1 reads KGHSH; CDR2 reads LQKENI. Trimming took 0 bases from V and 3 from J, leaving 6 bases between them. This CDR3 region has 13 residues. CDR3 DNA: TGTGCCAGCTCACCACCGAGCAGCTACGAGCAGTACTTC. Translating gives CASSPPSSYEQYF.

Only a few counts were recorded for this clonotype. The chain uses TRBV5-1 and TRBJ2-7; D gene unclear. The V and J ends lost 0 bases and 6 bases respectively, with 10 bases between them. CDR1 is SGHRS, CDR2 YFSETQ, per germline. The CDR3 covers 13 residues. CDR3: CASSLVWSGEQYF. CDR3 nucleotide sequence: TGCGCCAGCAGCTTGGTCTGGTCGGGCGAGCAGTACTTC.

This clonotype showed up just a few times. The CDR3, as DNA: TGTGCCATCCGGAAGAGCATTCTAGTGAACACCGGGGAGCTGTTTTTT. It yields the protein CAIRKSILVNTGELFF. The chain joins TRBV6-1 to TRBJ2-2, with D hard to call. V was trimmed by 10 bases and J by 1 base, leaving 19 bases between them. The germline V gene has CDR1 MNHNS and CDR2 SASEGT. The CDR3 is 16 amino acids.

This sequence joins TRBV7-6 and TRBJ2-5; TRBD2 aligns across 7 bases. The germline CDR1 and CDR2 sequences are SGHVS and FNYEAQ. The CDR3 is 13 residues long. V dropped 4 bases and J dropped 5; count of bases not matched to a gene: 4. The CDR3: CASSSRTRETQYF. DNA of the CDR3: TGTGCCAGCAGCTCCAGGACTAGGGAGACCCAGTACTTC. The whole variable domain, filled in from reference TRBV7-6 and TRBJ2-5, reads GAGVSQSPRYKVTKRGQDVALRCDPISGHVSLYWYRQALGQGPEFLTYFNYEAQQDKSGLPNDRFSAERPEGSISTLTIQRTEQRDSAMYRCASSSRTRETQYFGPGTRLLVL.

The chain has TRBV7-2 and TRBJ1-6; D unresolved. CDR1 is SGHTA and CDR2 is FQGNSA in the germline V gene. Trimming removed 4 bases from V and 5 bases from J, with 9 bases in between. The CDR3 totals 14 residues. CDR3 DNA: TGTGCCAGCAGCTCTCTAAGTAATAATTCACCCCTCCACTTT. Residues: CASSSLSNNSPLHF.

This clonotype was detected only once. The rearrangement joins TRBV14 to TRBJ2-1; D is possibly TRBD1 (6 bases). The CDR3 extends over 15 amino acids. Trimming stripped 1 base from V and 3 bases from J, with 10 bases between. The germline gives CDR1 SGHDN, CDR2 FVKESK. In DNA, the CDR3 is TGTGCCAGCAGCCAAGCCCAGGGGCTCTACAATGAGCAGTTCTTC. This gives the protein CASSQAQGLYNEQFF.

This clonotype showed up just once. The V and J genes are TRBV11-2 and TRBJ2-1; D uncertain. CDR1 is SGHAT and CDR2 is FQNNGV in the germline V gene. With 1 base removed from V and 9 bases from J, the gap between germline ends came to 10 bases. The CDR3 covers 13 residues. The CDR3 DNA reads TGTGCCAGCAGCTTAGTCAGCGAAGGTGAGCAGTTCTTC. This translates into CASSLVSEGEQFF.

The CDR3 here is CASSYPDREDYGYTF. CDR3 sequence (DNA): TGTGCCAGCAGTTACCCGGACAGGGAAGACTATGGCTACACCTTC. V usage is TRBV6-5 and J usage is TRBJ1-2; 8 nucleotides agree with TRBD1. Germline values: CDR1 MNHEY, CDR2 SVGAGI. The V and J ends lost 2 bases and 3 bases, in that order; junction bases with no gene match: 5. CDR3 length equals 15 residues.

The rearrangement links TRBV18 to TRBJ1-2; no firm D call. The germline gives CDR1 KGHSH, CDR2 LQKENI. The CDR3 has 14 amino acids. V was trimmed by 0 bases and J by 0 bases, leaving 5 bases between them. The CDR3 protein is CASSPPAPNYGYTF. The CDR3 nucleotides are TGTGCCAGCTCACCACCGGCCCCTAACTATGGCTACACCTTC.

A few counts support this clonotype. V and J are TRBV20-1 and TRBJ2-5; 7 nucleotides match TRBD1. The J call may be mistaken, given a closer DNA end match to TRBJ2-1. The CDR3 totals 12 residues. Germline V gene sequence: CDR1 DFQATT, CDR2 SNEGSKA (reference sequence). DNA for the CDR3: TGCAGTGCTACGGACAGGCTGAATGAGCAGTTCTTC. Translation: CSATDRLNEQFF.

This clonotype was recorded a few times. This sequence joins TRBV14 and TRBJ1-2, with no clear D. This CDR3 region has 14 residues. CDR1 and CDR2 (germline): SGHDN, FVKESK. Trimming left V 0 bases short and J 12 bases short, with 17 bases between. Written as DNA, the CDR3 is TGTGCCAGCAGCCAAGATCGCTCCCGGCAAGGCCACACCTTC. Its protein is CASSQDRSRQGHTF.

About this clonotype itself: This clone may be a read error of a much larger clone one base away. The chain has TRBV7-9 and TRBJ2-6; no reliable D call. This CDR3 spans 14 amino acids. Germline CDR1 and CDR2: SEHNR and FQNEAQ (reference sequence). CDR3 sequence (DNA): TGTGCCAGCAGGCCGGGCTCTAGGGCCAACGTCCTGACTTTC. It translates to CASRPGSRANVLTF.

Only a few counts were recorded for this clonotype. The genes are TRBV14 and TRBJ2-2; unclear D gene. Germline CDR1 and CDR2: SGHDN and FVKESK. The V gene lost 0 bases and the J gene lost 7 bases, with 9 bases spanning the gap. This CDR3 has 14 amino acids. CDR3 nucleotide sequence: TGTGCCAGCAGCCAAGATGCCGGGTACGGGGAGCTGTTTTTT. This gives the protein CASSQDAGYGELFF.